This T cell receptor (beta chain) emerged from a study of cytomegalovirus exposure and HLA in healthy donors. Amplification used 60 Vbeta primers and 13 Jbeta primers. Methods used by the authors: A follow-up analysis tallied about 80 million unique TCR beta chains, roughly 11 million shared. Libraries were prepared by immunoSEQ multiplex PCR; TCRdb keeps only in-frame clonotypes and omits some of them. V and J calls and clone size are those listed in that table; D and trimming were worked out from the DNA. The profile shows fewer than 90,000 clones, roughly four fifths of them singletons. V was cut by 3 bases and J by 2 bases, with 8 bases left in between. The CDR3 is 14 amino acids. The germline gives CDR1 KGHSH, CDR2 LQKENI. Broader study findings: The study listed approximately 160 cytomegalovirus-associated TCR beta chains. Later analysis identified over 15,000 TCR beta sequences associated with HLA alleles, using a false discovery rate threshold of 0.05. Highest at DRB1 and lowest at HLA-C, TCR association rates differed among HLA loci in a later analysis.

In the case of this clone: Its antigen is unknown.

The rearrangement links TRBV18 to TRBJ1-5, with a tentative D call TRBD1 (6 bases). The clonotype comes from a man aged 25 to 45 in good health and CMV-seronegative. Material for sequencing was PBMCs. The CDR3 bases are TGTGCCAGCTCACCGTCAGGGGGCAATCAGCCCCAGCATTTT. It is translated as CASSPSGGNQPQHF.